What follows are 19 T cell receptor beta chains derived from one specimen sequenced in a study of blood T cell repertoires in COVID-19. Generated by immunoSEQ multiplex PCR, the TCRdb table keeps only in-frame clones and is missing some. The data contain 300,000 to 450,000 clones, about 87% of them singletons. The sequencing input was PBMCs or T cells enriched from blood (not recorded which). These receptors were taken from a man in his forties in a cohort exposed to, infected with or recovered from COVID-19 (not recorded which).

Concerning this clone itself: Other DNA sequences from this sample encode an identical CDR3 as well. The V call is TRBV18, the J call TRBJ2-1; the match to TRBD2 covers 13 bases. From germline, CDR1 is KGHSH and CDR2 LQKENI. This CDR3 contains 16 residues. The J segment lost 4 bases and the V segment lost 3 bases, leaving 3 bases of the junction unmatched. The CDR3 DNA reads as TGTGCCAGCTCACCCGGGACTAGCGGGACTTACAATGAGCAGTTCTTC. Protein sequence: CASSPGTSGTYNEQFF.

This clone was detected once. The chain is built from TRBV6-5 and TRBJ2-1; 9 bases are shared with TRBD2. The CDR3 consists of 14 residues. After removal of 8 bases from V and 7 bases from J, the junction contained 9 bases not matched to a gene. The V gene's germline CDR1 is MNHEY and CDR2 SVGAGI. The chain's CDR3 is CASQGLAGGNEQFF. DNA of the CDR3: TGTGCCAGCCAGGGACTAGCCGGAGGGAATGAGCAGTTCTTC.

The chain combines TRBV6-6 with TRBJ1-6, with D tentatively TRBD1 (5 bases). This CDR3 is 14 amino acids long. V dropped 10 bases and J dropped 10 bases, with 20 bases sitting between them. Germline CDR1 MNHNY, CDR2 SVGAGI (reference sequence). The CDR3 DNA reads as TGTGCCACTTTTGTGGGGGTCGGGGGGTCACCCCTCCACTTT. Translated, it gives CATFVGVGGSPLHF.

The rearrangement links TRBV25-1 to TRBJ2-7, with TRBD1 matching over 9 bases. CDR1 MGHDK and CDR2 SYGVNS come from the germline V gene. This CDR3 has 16 residues. Trimming removed 5 bases from V and 5 bases from J; junction bases left unmatched: 13. In DNA, the CDR3 is TGTGCCAGCAGTACCTGGACAGGGGCGCTTATCCACGAGCAGTACTTC. It specifies CASSTWTGALIHEQYF.

The chain joins TRBV24-1 to TRBJ1-1, with TRBD1 matching over 10 bases. CDR1 KGHDR and CDR2 SFDVKD come from the germline V gene. V lost 3 bases to trimming and J lost 4 bases; unmatched junction nucleotides: 4. This CDR3 region has 15 residues. The CDR3 reads CATSDLGQGGTEAFF. CDR3 nucleotides: TGTGCCACCAGTGATCTAGGACAGGGGGGCACTGAAGCTTTCTTT.

The chain links TRBV28 to TRBJ2-1; possibly TRBD2 for D (5 bases). Germline assignment: CDR1 MDHEN and CDR2 SYDVKM. The CDR3 totals 15 residues. The V end was cut by 6 bases, the J end by 7 bases, with 19 bases between. CDR3 amino acids: CASSWVIEGQNEQFF. In DNA form, the CDR3 reads TGTGCCAGCAGCTGGGTCATTGAGGGCCAAAATGAGCAGTTCTTC.

This clone was observed once. The CDR3 nucleotides read TGTGCCAGCAGTCTACGGACAGGGAGGACTGAAGCTTTCTTT. It yields the protein CASSLRTGRTEAFF. The V and J genes are TRBV6-5 and TRBJ1-1, with TRBD1 identical over 8 bases. V trimming: 5 bases; J trimming: 5 bases; junction bases outside the gene matches: 7. Germline V gives CDR1 MNHEY, CDR2 SVGAGI. CDR3 length: 14 amino acids.

The chain carries TRBV3-1 (or the pseudogene TRBV3-2) and TRBJ2-2; D is uncertain. This CDR3 is 15 amino acids long. V lost 1 base and J 3 bases, leaving 9 bases between the germline ends. The germline gives CDR1 LGHDT, CDR2 YNNKEL (reference sequence). The CDR3 reads CASSQGYGDTGELFF. In nucleotides, the CDR3 is TGTGCCAGCAGCCAAGGTTACGGAGACACCGGGGAGCTGTTTTTT.

The chain joins TRBV19 to TRBJ1-2, with a possible D match to TRBD1 (6 bases). This CDR3 comprises 12 residues. V was clipped by 4 bases and J by 7 bases, with 10 bases between them. Germline CDR1 reads LNHDA; CDR2 reads SQIVND (reference sequence). CDR3 nucleotides: TGTGCCAGTAGTACCCTGGGGGCTGGCTACACCTTC. Residues: CASSTLGAGYTF. The entire variable domain, with the rest obtained from reference TRBV19 and TRBJ1-2, is as follows: DGGITQSPKYLFRKEGQNVTLSCEQNLNHDAMYWYRQDPGQGLRLIYYSQIVNDFQKGDIAEGYSVSREKKESFPLTVTSAQKNPTAFYLCASSTLGAGYTFGSGTRLTVV.

The chain couples TRBV6-5 to TRBJ2-2; D is ambiguous. The ends were cut back, 7 bases at V and 5 bases at J, with 14 bases in the middle. The germline gives CDR1 MNHEY, CDR2 SVGAGI. CDR3 length: 14 amino acids. CDR3 coding DNA: TGTGCCAGCATGCGAAACCACCTAACCGGGGAGCTGTTTTTT. Translating it yields CASMRNHLTGELFF.

The chain links TRBV6-5 to TRBJ1-1, with D uncertain. Trimming removed 3 bases from V and 5 bases from J, with 19 bases in between. Germline V gene data show CDR1 as MNHEY and CDR2 as SVGAGI. CDR3 length: 16 residues. DNA of the CDR3: TGTGCCAGCAGTTATGGTTTGGGAGGTCGTGGGACTGAAGCTTTCTTT. Encoded protein: CASSYGLGGRGTEAFF.

The chain is built from TRBV5-4 and TRBJ1-1; a weak D match, TRBD1 (6 bases). The V end was cut by 5 bases, the J end by 3 bases, with 14 bases between. Germline assignment: CDR1 SGHNT and CDR2 YYREEE (reference sequence). The CDR3 runs to 14 residues. CDR3: CASRLGQTDTEAFF. The CDR3 DNA reads TGTGCCAGCAGGCTCGGACAGACGGACACTGAAGCTTTCTTT.

CDR3 loop: CASSLVLAGYNEQFF. Written as DNA, the CDR3 is TGTGCCAGCAGCTTAGTTCTAGCGGGATACAATGAGCAGTTCTTC. The rearrangement uses TRBV11-2 and TRBJ2-1; TRBD2 matches at 9 bases. The V gene end was trimmed by 1 base and the J gene end by 4 bases; junction bases not matched to a gene: 2. The CDR3 extends over 15 amino acids. Germline V CDR1 and CDR2: SGHAT, FQNNGV.

This rearrangement joins TRBV5-1 to TRBJ2-7, with D maybe TRBD1 (5 bases). Trimming left V 0 bases short and J 3 bases short, with 7 bases between. CDR1 is SGHRS, CDR2 YFSETQ, per germline. The CDR3 is 13 residues long. The DNA for the CDR3 is TGCGCCAGCAGCTTGGTACAGGACTACGAGCAGTACTTC. Protein: CASSLVQDYEQYF.

The CDR3 DNA follows: TGTGCCAGCAGTCAATCCAAAAACATTCAGTACTTC. Its protein product is CASSQSKNIQYF. V and J are TRBV5-5 and TRBJ2-4, with no clear D. This CDR3 has 12 amino acids. V was pared by 5 bases and J by 2 bases, with 5 bases between. Per germline, CDR1 SGHKS and CDR2 YYEKEE (reference sequence). Complete variable domain (other parts from reference TRBV5-5 and TRBJ2-4): DAGVTQSPTHLIKTRGQQVTLRCSPISGHKSVSWYQQVLGQGPQFIFQYYEKEERGRGNFPDRFSARQFPNYSSELNVNALLLGDSALYLCASSQSKNIQYFGAGTRLSVL.

The V gene is TRBV29-1, the J gene TRBJ1-4; 12 bases match TRBD1. The CDR3 runs to 14 residues. CDR1 SQVTM and CDR2 ANQGSEA come from the germline V gene. CDR3 loop: CRDRGPSTNEKLFF. CDR3 nucleotides: TGCCGGGACAGGGGGCCGTCAACTAATGAAAAACTGTTTTTT. The full variable domain, rest sourced from reference TRBV29-1 and TRBJ1-4, is SAVISQKPSRDICQRGTSLTIQCQVDSQVTMMFWYRQQPGQSLTLIATANQGSEATYESGFVIDKFPISRPNLTFSTLTVSNMSPEDSSIYLCRDRGPSTNEKLFFGSGTQLSVL.

V is TRBV24-1 and J is TRBJ1-2, with 7 bases fitting TRBD1. J was trimmed by 4 bases and V by 3 bases; bases with no gene match: 10. Germline V CDR1 and CDR2: KGHDR, SFDVKD. The CDR3 is made up of 16 amino acids. Written as DNA, the CDR3 is TGTGCCACCAGTGATCCCTCCGACAGGGCTGGCTATGGCTACACCTTC. Translating it yields CATSDPSDRAGYGYTF.

The chain combines TRBV2 with TRBJ2-1; 10 nucleotides align to TRBD2. The CDR3 loop spans 16 amino acids. Germline CDR1 reads SNHLY; CDR2 reads FYNNEI. V was clipped by 6 bases and J by 9 bases; unmatched bases: 14. The CDR3 DNA follows: TGTGCCAGCAGGCCCCTAGCGGGAGCTGCCAACGGTGAGCAGTTCTTC. Amino acids: CASRPLAGAANGEQFF. Full variable domain (rest looked up from reference TRBV2 and TRBJ2-1): EPEVTQTPSHQVTQMGQEVILRCVPISNHLYFYWYRQILGQKVEFLVSFYNNEISEKSEIFDDQFSVERPDGSNFTLKIRSTKLEDSAMYFCASRPLAGAANGEQFFGPGTRLTVL.

The chain combines TRBV10-1 with TRBJ1-1; D is possibly TRBD1 (5 bases). The CDR3 runs to 15 residues. Germline assignment: CDR1 WNHNN and CDR2 SYGVQD (reference sequence). The germline V and J ends were trimmed by 6 bases and 1 base, with 15 bases remaining between them. CDR3 sequence (DNA): TGCGCCAGCAGCCGAGTCAGGGATGGGAACACTGAAGCTTTCTTT. Translating gives CASSRVRDGNTEAFF.